Sequencing of this T cell receptor beta chain was carried out in a study of blood T cell repertoires in COVID-19. The overall study: The analysed material was cDNA or gDNA that came from T cells, B-cell-depleted T cells, or PBMCs.

Here immunoSEQ multiplex PCR was the method, and the copy in TCRdb shows in-frame clones only, minus some. The sample has 150,000 to 200,000 clones; around 79% are singletons. Trimming took 3 bases from V and 3 from J, leaving 9 bases between them. This CDR3 has 13 amino acids. Germline assignment: CDR1 SGHKS and CDR2 YYEKEE (reference sequence). This TCR derives from a woman in her sixties or seventies with acute or convalescent COVID-19. Material: peripheral blood. V and J are TRBV5-5 and TRBJ1-1; D uncertain. As DNA, the CDR3 is TGTGCCAGCAGCTGGAAGGAGGACACTGAAGCTTTCTTT. Translating gives CASSWKEDTEAFF.